These T cell receptor beta chains were read from a single sample in a study of beta chain features in type 1 diabetes. Assay: immunoSEQ multiplex PCR; the TCRdb copy retains only in-frame clones and omits some. The table lists around 180,000 clones, 7.8% of them singletons. Sequencing was done on a sample of central memory CD4+ T cells from blood. The receptors were sampled from a woman aged 40 to 50 with type 1 diabetes. Both conserved end residues are part of each CDR3. Fields, in order: J gene, V gene, clone size, D gene, CDR3 protein, CDR3 DNA. D genes are given only for firm matches. Clone size is shown for a subset of rows, as once, few, many or a class of expanded clone.

TRBJ2-3 TRBV2 . . CASAPERDTQYF TGTGCCAGCGCTCCGGAGAGGGATACGCAGTATTTT
TRBJ2-7 TRBV5-1 . . CASSRQGKAYEQYF TGCGCCAGCAGCCGGCAGGGGAAGGCATACGAGCAGTACTTC
TRBJ2-7 TRBV7-8 . . CASSLGQAPQYF TGTGCCAGCAGCTTAGGACAGGCTCCTCAGTACTTC
TRBJ2-7 TRBV14 . . CASSQIGSYYEQYF TGTGCCAGCAGCCAAATCGGTTCTTACTACGAGCAGTACTTC
TRBJ1-1 TRBV10-3 . . CAISNTGGGTEAFF TGTGCCATCAGCAACACCGGGGGGGGCACTGAAGCTTTCTTT
TRBJ2-7 TRBV7-3 . . CASSPEATVTYEQYF TGTGCCAGCAGCCCCGAGGCTACCGTGACCTACGAGCAGTACTTC
TRBJ1-5 TRBV9 . . CASSAHYLNQPQHF TGTGCCAGCAGCGCCCACTACCTCAATCAGCCCCAGCATTTT
TRBJ1-4 TRBV18 many . CASSRGGTTNEKLFF TGTGCCAGCTCAAGGGGGGGCACAACTAATGAAAAACTGTTTTTT
TRBJ1-1 TRBV4-1 few . CASSQDDGGETEAFF TGCGCCAGCAGCCAAGATGACGGGGGGGAGACTGAAGCTTTCTTT
TRBJ1-2 TRBV28 many . CASSYRDGYTF TGTGCCAGCAGTTACAGGGACGGCTACACCTTC
TRBJ2-3 TRBV7-2 few . CASTTTGSTDTQYF TGTGCCAGCACCACGACAGGTAGCACAGATACGCAGTATTTT
TRBJ1-2 TRBV2 . TRBD1 CASSSQGERGYTF TGTGCCAGCAGTTCACAGGGGGAAAGGGGCTACACCTTC
TRBJ1-2 TRBV28 . . CASSSRGQGRYGYTF TGTGCCAGCAGTTCGCGGGGGCAGGGAAGGTATGGCTACACCTTC
TRBJ1-4 TRBV19 few . CASSGQYDEKLFF TGTGCCAGTAGTGGACAGTATGACGAAAAACTGTTTTTT
TRBJ2-7 TRBV7-8 . TRBD1 CASSQRTGQGGEQYF TGTGCCAGCAGTCAACGGACAGGGCAGGGGGGCGAGCAGTACTTC
TRBJ1-5 TRBV2 . . CASREDYNQPQHF TGTGCCAGCAGAGAGGACTATAATCAGCCCCAGCATTTT
TRBJ1-5 TRBV7-9 . TRBD1 CASSATGEYQPQHF TGTGCCAGCAGCGCTACAGGGGAATATCAGCCCCAGCATTTT
TRBJ1-1 TRBV30 few TRBD1 CAWSTLDREEAFF TGTGCCTGGAGTACGTTGGACAGGGAGGAAGCTTTCTTT
TRBJ2-5 TRBV7-9 few . CASSPAGETQYF TGTGCCAGCAGCCCTGCGGGAGAGACCCAGTACTTC
TRBJ1-1 TRBV5-1 few TRBD1 CASSTGQGLNTEAFF TGCGCCAGCAGCACTGGACAGGGTCTGAACACTGAAGCTTTCTTT